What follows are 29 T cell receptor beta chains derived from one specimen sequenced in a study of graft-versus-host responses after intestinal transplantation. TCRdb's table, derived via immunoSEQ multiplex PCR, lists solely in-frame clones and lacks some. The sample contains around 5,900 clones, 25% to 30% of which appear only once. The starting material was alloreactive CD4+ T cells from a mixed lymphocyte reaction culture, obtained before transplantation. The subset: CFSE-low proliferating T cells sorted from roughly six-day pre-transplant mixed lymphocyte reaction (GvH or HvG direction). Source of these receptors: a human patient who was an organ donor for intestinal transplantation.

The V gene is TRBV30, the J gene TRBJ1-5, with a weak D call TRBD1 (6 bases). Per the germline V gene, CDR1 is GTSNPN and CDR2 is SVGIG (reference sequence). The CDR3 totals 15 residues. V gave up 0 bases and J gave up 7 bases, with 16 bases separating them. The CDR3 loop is CAWSVRGWTSQPQHF. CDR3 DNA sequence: TGTGCCTGGAGTGTAAGGGGGTGGACATCGCAGCCCCAGCATTTT.

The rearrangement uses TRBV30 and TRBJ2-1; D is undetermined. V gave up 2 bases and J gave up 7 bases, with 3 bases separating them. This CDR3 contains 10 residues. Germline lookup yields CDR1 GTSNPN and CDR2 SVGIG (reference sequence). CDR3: CAWSNNEQFF. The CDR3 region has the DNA TGTGCCTGGAGTAATAATGAGCAGTTCTTC.

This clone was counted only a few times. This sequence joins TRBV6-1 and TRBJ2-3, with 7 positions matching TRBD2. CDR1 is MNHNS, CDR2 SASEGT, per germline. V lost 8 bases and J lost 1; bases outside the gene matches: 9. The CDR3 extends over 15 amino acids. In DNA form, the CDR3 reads TGTGCCAGCCGTAAACTAGCGAGCGGCACAGATACGCAGTATTTT. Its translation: CASRKLASGTDTQYF.

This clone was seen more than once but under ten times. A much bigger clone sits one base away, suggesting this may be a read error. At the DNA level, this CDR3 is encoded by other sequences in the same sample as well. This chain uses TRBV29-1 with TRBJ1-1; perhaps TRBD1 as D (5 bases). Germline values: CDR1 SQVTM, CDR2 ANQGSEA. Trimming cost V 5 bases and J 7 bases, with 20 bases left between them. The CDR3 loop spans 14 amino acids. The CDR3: CSVLGDTGRGEAFF. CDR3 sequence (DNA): TGCAGCGTTCTTGGCGACACGGGGCGGGGTGAAGCTTTCTTT.

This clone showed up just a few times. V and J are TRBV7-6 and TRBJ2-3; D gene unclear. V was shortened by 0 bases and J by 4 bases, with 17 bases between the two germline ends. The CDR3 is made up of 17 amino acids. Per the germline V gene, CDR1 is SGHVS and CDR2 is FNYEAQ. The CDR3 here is CASSLALATFSADTQYF. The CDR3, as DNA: TGTGCCAGCAGCTTAGCGTTGGCCACCTTTTCAGCAGATACGCAGTATTTT.

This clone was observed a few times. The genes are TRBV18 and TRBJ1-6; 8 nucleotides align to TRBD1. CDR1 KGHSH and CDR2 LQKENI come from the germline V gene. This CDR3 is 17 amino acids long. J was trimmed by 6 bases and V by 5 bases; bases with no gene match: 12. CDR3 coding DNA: TGTGCCAGCTCAATGAACCAGGGGGCCCTACCTAATTCACCCCTCCACTTT. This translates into CASSMNQGALPNSPLHF.

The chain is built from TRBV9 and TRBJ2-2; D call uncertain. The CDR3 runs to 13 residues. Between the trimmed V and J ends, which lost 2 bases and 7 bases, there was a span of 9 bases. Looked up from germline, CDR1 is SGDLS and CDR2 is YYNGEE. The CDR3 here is CASSVRPIGELFF. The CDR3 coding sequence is TGTGCCAGCAGCGTCAGGCCAATCGGGGAGCTGTTTTTT. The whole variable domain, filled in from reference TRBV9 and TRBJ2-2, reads DSGVTQTPKHLITATGQRVTLRCSPRSGDLSVYWYQQSLDQGLQFLIQYYNGEERAKGNILERFSAQQFPDLHSELNLSSLELGDSALYFCASSVRPIGELFFGEGSRLTVL.

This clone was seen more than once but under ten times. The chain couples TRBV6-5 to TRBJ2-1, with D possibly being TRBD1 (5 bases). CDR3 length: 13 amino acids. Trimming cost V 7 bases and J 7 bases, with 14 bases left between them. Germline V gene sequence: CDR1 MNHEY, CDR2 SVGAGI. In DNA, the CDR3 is TGTGCCAGCAAGGGGCTAGTTGGTAATGAGCAGTTCTTC. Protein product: CASKGLVGNEQFF.

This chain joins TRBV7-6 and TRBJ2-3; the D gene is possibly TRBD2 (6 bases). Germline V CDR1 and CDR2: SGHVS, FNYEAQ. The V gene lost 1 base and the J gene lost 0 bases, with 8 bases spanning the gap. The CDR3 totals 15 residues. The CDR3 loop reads CASSLEGTSTDTQYF. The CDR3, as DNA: TGTGCCAGCAGCTTAGAAGGGACTAGCACAGATACGCAGTATTTT.

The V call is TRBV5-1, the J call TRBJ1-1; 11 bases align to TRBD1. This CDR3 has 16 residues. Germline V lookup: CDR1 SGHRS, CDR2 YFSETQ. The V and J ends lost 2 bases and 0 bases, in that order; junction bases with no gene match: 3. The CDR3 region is CASSLWTGGMNTEAFF. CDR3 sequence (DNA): TGCGCCAGCAGCTTATGGACAGGGGGCATGAACACTGAAGCTTTCTTT.

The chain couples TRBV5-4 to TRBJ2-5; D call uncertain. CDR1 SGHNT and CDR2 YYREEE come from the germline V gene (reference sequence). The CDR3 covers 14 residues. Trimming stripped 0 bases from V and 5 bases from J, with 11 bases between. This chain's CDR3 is CASSLAARKETQYF. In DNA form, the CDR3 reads TGTGCCAGCAGCTTGGCGGCGCGCAAGGAGACCCAGTACTTC.

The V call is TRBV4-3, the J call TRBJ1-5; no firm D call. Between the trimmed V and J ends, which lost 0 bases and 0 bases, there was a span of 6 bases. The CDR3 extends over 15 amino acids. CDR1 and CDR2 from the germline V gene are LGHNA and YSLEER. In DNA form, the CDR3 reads TGCGCCAGCAGCCAAGATGGATATAGCAATCAGCCCCAGCATTTT. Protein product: CASSQDGYSNQPQHF.

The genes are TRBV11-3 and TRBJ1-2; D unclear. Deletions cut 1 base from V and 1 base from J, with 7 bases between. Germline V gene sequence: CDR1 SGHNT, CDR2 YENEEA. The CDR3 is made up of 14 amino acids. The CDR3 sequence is CASSLGQNNYGYTF. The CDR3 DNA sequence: TGTGCCAGCAGCTTAGGACAAAATAACTATGGCTACACCTTC. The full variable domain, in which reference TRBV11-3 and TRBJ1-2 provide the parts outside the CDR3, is EAGVVQSPRYKIIEKKQPVAFWCNPISGHNTLYWYLQNLGQGPELLIRYENEEAVDDSQLPKDRFSAERLKGVDSTLKIQPAELGDSAVYLCASSLGQNNYGYTFGSGTRLTVV.

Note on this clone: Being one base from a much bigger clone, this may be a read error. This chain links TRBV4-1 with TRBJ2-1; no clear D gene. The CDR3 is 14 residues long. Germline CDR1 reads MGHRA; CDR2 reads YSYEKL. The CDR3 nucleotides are TGCGCCAGCAGCCAACTACGCTCCTACAGTGAGCAGTTCTTC. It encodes CASSQLRSYSEQFF.

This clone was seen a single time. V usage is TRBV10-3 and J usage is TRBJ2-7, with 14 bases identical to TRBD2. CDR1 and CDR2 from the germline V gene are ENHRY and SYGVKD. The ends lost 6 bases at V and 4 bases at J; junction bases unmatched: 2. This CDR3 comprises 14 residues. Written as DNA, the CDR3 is TGTGCCATCAGGGGGACTAGCGGGAGATACGAGCAGTACTTC. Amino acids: CAIRGTSGRYEQYF.

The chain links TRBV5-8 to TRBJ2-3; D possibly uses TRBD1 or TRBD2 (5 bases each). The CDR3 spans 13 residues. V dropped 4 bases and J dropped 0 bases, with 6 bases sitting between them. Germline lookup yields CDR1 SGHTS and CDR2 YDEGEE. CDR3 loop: CASSGDSTDTQYF. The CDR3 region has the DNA TGTGCCAGCAGCGGGGACAGCACAGATACGCAGTATTTT. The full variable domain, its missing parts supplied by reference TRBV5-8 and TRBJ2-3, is EAGVTQSPTHLIKTRGQQATLRCSPISGHTSVYWYQQALGLGLQFLLWYDEGEERNRGNFPPRFSGRQFPNYSSELNVNALELEDSALYLCASSGDSTDTQYFGPGTRLTVL.

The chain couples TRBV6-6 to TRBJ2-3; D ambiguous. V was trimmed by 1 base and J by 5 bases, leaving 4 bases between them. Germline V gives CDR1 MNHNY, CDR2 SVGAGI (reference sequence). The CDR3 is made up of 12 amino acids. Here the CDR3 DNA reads TGTGCCAGCAGTTACTGGGGAGATACGCAGTATTTT. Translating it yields CASSYWGDTQYF.

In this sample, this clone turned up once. CDR3 nucleotide sequence: TGCGCCAGCAGCTTGGGACCCGACAGGGGGTATGGCTACACCTTC. It specifies CASSLGPDRGYGYTF. The V and J genes are TRBV5-1 and TRBJ1-2; 9 bases map to TRBD1. The CDR3 is 15 residues long. Trimming at V came to 0 bases and at J to 5 bases, leaving 5 bases not matched to a gene. The germline V gene has CDR1 SGHRS and CDR2 YFSETQ.

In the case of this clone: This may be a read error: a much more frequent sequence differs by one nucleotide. This CDR3 reads CASSESWGGQPQHF. The DNA for the CDR3 is TGTGCCAGCAGTGAATCTTGGGGAGGTCAGCCCCAGCATTTT. This chain links TRBV6-1 with TRBJ1-5, with D unclear. Trimming left V 2 bases short and J 6 bases short, with 11 bases between. This CDR3 is 14 amino acids long. From germline, CDR1 is MNHNS and CDR2 SASEGT.

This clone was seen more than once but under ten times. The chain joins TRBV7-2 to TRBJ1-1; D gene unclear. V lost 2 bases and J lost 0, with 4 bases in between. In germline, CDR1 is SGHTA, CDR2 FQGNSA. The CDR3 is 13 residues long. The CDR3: CASSLTVNTEAFF. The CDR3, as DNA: TGTGCCAGCAGCTTAACAGTGAACACTGAAGCTTTCTTT.

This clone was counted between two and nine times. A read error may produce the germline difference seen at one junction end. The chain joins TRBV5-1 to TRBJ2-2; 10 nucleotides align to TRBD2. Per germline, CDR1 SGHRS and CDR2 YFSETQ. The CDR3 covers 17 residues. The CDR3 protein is CARSRRWSGGAVGELFF. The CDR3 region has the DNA TGCGCCCGCAGCCGGCGGTGGAGCGGGGGGGCCGTCGGGGAGCTGTTTTTT.

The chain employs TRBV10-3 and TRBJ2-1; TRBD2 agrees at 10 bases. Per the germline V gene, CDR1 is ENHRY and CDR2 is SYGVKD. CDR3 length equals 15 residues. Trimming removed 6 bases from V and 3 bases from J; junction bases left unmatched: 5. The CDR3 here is CAIRSPSGGYNEQFF. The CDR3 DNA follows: TGTGCCATCAGGAGCCCTAGCGGGGGCTACAATGAGCAGTTCTTC.

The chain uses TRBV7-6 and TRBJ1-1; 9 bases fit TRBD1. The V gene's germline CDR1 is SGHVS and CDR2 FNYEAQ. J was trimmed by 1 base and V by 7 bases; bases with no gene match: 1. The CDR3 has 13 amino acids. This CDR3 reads CASMGQGNTEAFF. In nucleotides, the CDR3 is TGTGCCAGCATGGGACAGGGGAACACTGAAGCTTTCTTT.

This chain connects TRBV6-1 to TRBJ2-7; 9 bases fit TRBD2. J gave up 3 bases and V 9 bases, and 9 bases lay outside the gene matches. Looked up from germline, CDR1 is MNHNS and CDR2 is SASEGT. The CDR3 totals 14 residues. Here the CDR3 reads CASRGLARYYEQYF. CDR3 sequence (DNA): TGTGCCAGTCGGGGACTAGCCAGATACTACGAGCAGTACTTC.

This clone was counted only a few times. The chain's CDR3 is CASSLSRANVLTF. CDR3 DNA: TGTGCCAGCAGTCTTAGTCGGGCCAACGTCCTGACTTTC. The chain couples TRBV2 to TRBJ2-6; D is unclear. V lost 5 bases and J lost 5, with 7 bases in between. Germline CDR1 and CDR2: SNHLY and FYNNEI. CDR3 size: 13 residues.

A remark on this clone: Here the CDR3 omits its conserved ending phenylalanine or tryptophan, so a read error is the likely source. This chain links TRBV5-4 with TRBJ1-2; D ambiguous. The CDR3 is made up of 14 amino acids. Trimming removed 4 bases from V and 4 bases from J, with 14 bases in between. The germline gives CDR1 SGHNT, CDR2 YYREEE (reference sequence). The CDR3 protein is CASSPLSRTYGYTL. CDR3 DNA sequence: TGTGCCAGCAGCCCTCTCTCCAGGACCTATGGCTACACCCTC.

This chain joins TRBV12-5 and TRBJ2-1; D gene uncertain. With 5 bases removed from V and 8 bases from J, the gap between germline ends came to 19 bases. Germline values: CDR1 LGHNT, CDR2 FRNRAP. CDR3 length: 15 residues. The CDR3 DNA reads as TGTGCTAGTGGTCCGCCTTTCAGAGGTTGGGATGAGCAGTTCTTC. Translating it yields CASGPPFRGWDEQFF.

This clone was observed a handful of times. CDR3 amino acids: CASSLWGGRKTQYF. CDR3 bases: TGTGCCAGCAGTTTATGGGGGGGTCGAAAGACCCAGTACTTC. The gene calls are TRBV27 and TRBJ2-5; 7 nucleotides align to TRBD2. The CDR3 runs 14 residues. The V and J ends lost 1 base and 6 bases, in that order; junction bases with no gene match: 5. Per the germline V gene, CDR1 is MNHEY and CDR2 is SMNVEV (reference sequence).

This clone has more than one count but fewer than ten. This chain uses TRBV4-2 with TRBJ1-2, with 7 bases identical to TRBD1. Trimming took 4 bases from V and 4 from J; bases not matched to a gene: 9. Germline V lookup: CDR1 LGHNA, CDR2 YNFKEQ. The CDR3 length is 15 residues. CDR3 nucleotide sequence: TGTGCCAGCAGCCTACGTACAGGGGAAGGCTATGGCTACACCTTC. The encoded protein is CASSLRTGEGYGYTF.